Included here is one T cell receptor beta chain sequence, with context. Germline V gene lookup returns CDR1 SGHVS and CDR2 FQNEAQ. Between the trimmed V and J ends, which lost 1 base and 3 bases, there was a span of 19 bases. The CDR3 covers 17 residues. This specimen belongs to a study of blood T cell repertoires in COVID-19. TCRdb's table, derived via immunoSEQ multiplex PCR, lists solely in-frame clones and lacks some. Of about 64,000 clones listed, 65% to 90% are singletons. The sample taken for sequencing was peripheral blood. The chain combines TRBV7-8 with TRBJ2-7; possibly TRBD1 for D (5 bases). The source of this sequence is a man aged 50-59 years with active COVID-19. In DNA, the CDR3 is TGTGCCAGCAGCTTAGAGTTACTGGGGCGAGGTGGCTACGAGCAGTACTTC. This gives the protein CASSLELLGRGGYEQYF. Looking up the rest from reference TRBV7-8 and TRBJ2-7 gives the full variable domain: GAGVSQSPRYKVAKRGQDVALRCDPISGHVSLFWYQQALGQGPEFLTYFQNEAQLDKSGLPSDRFFAERPEGSVSTLKIQRTQQEDSAVYLCASSLELLGRGGYEQYFGPGTRLTVT.